This T cell receptor (beta chain) was observed in a study of blood T cell repertoires in COVID-19. Study background: COVID-19 samples from acute and convalescent phases originated in the United States, Italy and Spain. PBMCs, B-cell-depleted T cells, or T cells were the source of the cDNA or gDNA that made up the material.

A Seattle source enrolled patients during active infection and followed them longitudinally. Source study methods: The assay estimated nucleated cells by amplifying reference gene primers. Sequencing was performed with immunoSEQ multiplex PCR; in TCRdb, only in-frame clones are kept and a portion is missing. V and J calls and clone size come straight from that table; D and trimming were deduced from the DNA. This sample has 400,000 or so clones, with 89% found just once. Trimming shortened V by 0 bases and J by 7 bases, and 19 bases separated the two germline ends. Per germline, CDR1 SGHDT and CDR2 YYEEEE. The CDR3 spans 16 residues.

The clonotype was recovered from a woman in her thirties or forties with COVID-19, enrolled during active disease. The chain is built from TRBV5-6 and TRBJ1-2; D gene unclear. Sequenced material: peripheral blood. CDR3 in DNA: TGTGCCAGCAGCTTGGCAGTGTCTCCTAAGCGAAGTGGCTACACCTTC. Its protein is CASSLAVSPKRSGYTF. Full variable domain (missing parts from reference TRBV5-6 and TRBJ1-2): DAGVTQSPTHLIKTRGQQVTLRCSPKSGHDTVSWYQQALGQGPQFIFQYYEEEERQRGNFPDRFSGHQFPNYSSELNVNALLLGDSALYLCASSLAVSPKRSGYTFGSGTRLTVV.